This TCR beta chain came from a study of blood T cell repertoires in COVID-19. The CDR3 consists of 14 residues. The V gene's germline CDR1 is MNHEY and CDR2 SVGAGI. V was clipped by 3 bases and J by 4 bases, with 12 bases between them. Original methodology: For nucleated cells, counts were estimated from reference gene primer amplification. TCRdb keeps only in-frame clones here, not all; method: immunoSEQ multiplex PCR. The V and J calls and the clone size are those of that table, but D and trimming were determined from the DNA. This table has around 70,000 clones, around 82% appearing once. This receptor was obtained from a man aged 55-75 years with acute or convalescent COVID-19. Sequenced: peripheral blood. The chain employs TRBV6-5 and TRBJ1-2, with no clear D. CDR3 sequence reads: CASSYTTAGYGYTF. The DNA for the CDR3 is TGTGCCAGCAGTTATACAACAGCGGGCTATGGCTACACCTTC.